Listed here are 21 T cell receptor beta chains from one sample, sequenced in a study of cytomegalovirus exposure and HLA in healthy donors (TCRdb year 2017). The library was made by the immunoSEQ multiplex PCR assay. TCRdb provides this immuneACCESS table in a form limited to in-frame rearrangements. Some clones are lacking; in checked studies, under half of them reflect an unresolved V gene, and why the rest are absent is not known. In this sample the table shows some 66,000 clones, 95% to 98% of which occur a single time. The ten largest clonotypes hold around 1.5% of the sample. Specimen: PBMCs. The source is a woman aged 18-29 years in good health and CMV-seropositive.

The chain employs TRBV6-6 and TRBJ2-5; 8 bases match TRBD2. In germline, CDR1 is MNHNY, CDR2 SVGAGI (reference sequence). CDR3 length: 15 amino acids. Trimming cost V 5 bases and J 3 bases; bases outside gene matches: 8. The CDR3 sequence is CASSETGGDEETQYF. The CDR3 DNA sequence: TGTGCCAGCAGTGAGACCGGGGGGGACGAAGAGACCCAGTACTTC.

This CDR3 is CASSLLGSEGGPNEQFF. The DNA of the CDR3 is TGTGCCAGCAGCTTATTGGGTTCGGAGGGAGGGCCGAATGAGCAGTTCTTC. The chain recombines TRBV7-9 with TRBJ2-1, with TRBD2 matching 7 bases. Germline CDR1 is SEHNR and CDR2 is FQNEAQ (reference sequence). This CDR3 contains 17 residues. V lost 2 bases, J lost 7 bases, and 14 bases stayed unmatched.

The chain links TRBV6-1 to TRBJ1-1; possible D gene TRBD1, 6 bases. The CDR3 is 14 residues long. The ends were cut back, 5 bases at V and 1 base at J, with 11 bases in the middle. Germline-derived CDR1 and CDR2 are MNHNS and SASEGT. CDR3 region: CASSITGRNTEAFF. The CDR3 coding sequence is TGTGCCAGCAGTATAACAGGGCGGAACACTGAAGCTTTCTTT.

The CDR3 reads CASSLGLAGGSYNEQFF. The CDR3 nucleotides read TGTGCCAGCAGTCTCGGACTAGCGGGAGGATCCTACAATGAGCAGTTCTTC. The V call is TRBV28, the J call TRBJ2-1; 14 nucleotides match TRBD2. CDR1 MDHEN and CDR2 SYDVKM come from the germline V gene. Trimming at V came to 5 bases and at J to 1 base, leaving 4 bases not matched to a gene. The CDR3 loop spans 17 amino acids.

V and J are TRBV6-5 and TRBJ1-5; 9 bases line up with TRBD1. V lost 5 bases, J lost 3 bases, and 2 bases stayed unmatched. The germline gives CDR1 MNHEY, CDR2 SVGAGI. The CDR3 covers 14 residues. CDR3 residues: CASSTGGTNQPQHF. The CDR3 DNA sequence: TGTGCCAGCAGTACAGGGGGCACCAATCAGCCCCAGCATTTT.

This rearrangement joins TRBV7-8 to TRBJ2-1, with TRBD2 identical over 7 bases. The germline CDR1 and CDR2 sequences are SGHVS and FQNEAQ. The CDR3 covers 16 residues. V was clipped by 2 bases and J by 9 bases; unmatched bases: 13. CDR3 amino acids: CASSLLWGRAGVEQFF. CDR3 DNA sequence: TGTGCCAGCAGCTTACTTTGGGGGAGGGCCGGTGTTGAGCAGTTCTTC.

This chain connects TRBV30 to TRBJ2-1; D is ambiguous. This CDR3 is 11 amino acids long. Trimming took 2 bases from V and 8 from J, leaving 7 bases between them. CDR1 and CDR2 from the germline V gene are GTSNPN and SVGIG (reference sequence). The CDR3 DNA reads as TGTGCCTGGAGTTCTCAGTATGAGCAGTTCTTC. It translates to CAWSSQYEQFF.

The chain has TRBV2 and TRBJ2-1, with a weak D call TRBD1 (6 bases). Germline-derived CDR1 and CDR2 are SNHLY and FYNNEI. This CDR3 has 12 amino acids. Trimming shortened V by 8 bases and J by 14 bases, and 19 bases separated the two germline ends. The CDR3 reads CASAGDIRGEFF. The CDR3 DNA sequence: TGTGCCAGCGCAGGGGACATCCGAGGGGAGTTCTTC.

This chain uses TRBV11-2 with TRBJ2-3, with TRBD2 matching over 8 bases. With 5 bases clipped from V and 4 bases from J, the junction kept 14 bases outside the gene matches. This CDR3 comprises 17 residues. Germline V gene data show CDR1 as SGHAT and CDR2 as FQNNGV. The CDR3 reads CASSRILLAGRADTQYF. The CDR3 nucleotides are TGTGCCAGCAGCCGAATCCTCCTAGCGGGTCGGGCAGATACGCAGTATTTT. Based on the CDR3 plus reference TRBV11-2 and TRBJ2-3, the full variable domain is EAGVAQSPRYKIIEKRQSVAFWCNPISGHATLYWYQQILGQGPKLLIQFQNNGVVDDSQLPKDRFSAERLKGVDSTLKIQPAKLEDSAVYLCASSRILLAGRADTQYFGPGTRLTVL.

The chain recombines TRBV7-5 with TRBJ2-5; no DNA check was done on the table's D call, TRBD2. TRBV7-5 is shown as a pseudogene. CDR3 length: 16 amino acids. The CDR3 protein is CARSLVRTSGRHAQYF. The CDR3 DNA follows: TGTGCCAGAAGCTTAGTCCGGACTAGCGGGCGGCACGCCCAGTACTTC.

The chain combines TRBV10-3 with TRBJ1-1; D possibly corresponds to TRBD1 (6 bases). V dropped 10 bases and J dropped 4 bases, with 22 bases sitting between them. Germline V gives CDR1 ENHRY, CDR2 SYGVKD. This CDR3 has 15 residues. The CDR3 reads CATIPSARGATEAFF. In DNA form, the CDR3 reads TGTGCCACTATTCCCTCTGCCAGGGGAGCCACTGAAGCTTTCTTT.

J is TRBJ2-5 and V is TRBV6-1; D remains unclear. The CDR3 totals 14 residues. Trimming left V 5 bases short and J 7 bases short, with 17 bases between. Germline loops: CDR1 MNHNS, CDR2 SASEGT. CDR3 residues: CASSRPPSRGTQYF. CDR3 DNA: TGTGCCAGCAGTAGGCCCCCCAGCCGCGGGACCCAGTACTTC.

The V gene is TRBV5-5, the J gene TRBJ2-2; 8 bases line up with TRBD2. The CDR3 spans 17 residues. Germline loops: CDR1 SGHKS, CDR2 YYEKEE (reference sequence). V shed 2 bases and J 2 bases; nucleotides not matched to a gene: 8. This CDR3 is CASSLRTSLYNTGELFF. The DNA of the CDR3 is TGTGCCAGCAGCTTAAGGACTAGCCTTTATAACACCGGGGAGCTGTTTTTT.

This rearrangement joins TRBV27 to TRBJ2-7; D possibly corresponds to TRBD2 (5 bases). The germline V gene has CDR1 MNHEY and CDR2 SMNVEV (reference sequence). Trimming removed 3 bases at V and 3 bases at J, with 12 bases between. The CDR3 sequence is 14 residues long. CDR3 nucleotide sequence: TGTGCCAGCAGTTTCGGGATCCAAAACTACGAGCAGTACTTC. This gives the protein CASSFGIQNYEQYF.

The rearrangement uses TRBV6-5 and TRBJ1-6; 8 nucleotides match TRBD1. The CDR3 consists of 14 residues. CDR1 is MNHEY and CDR2 is SVGAGI in the germline V gene. J was trimmed by 10 bases and V by 6 bases; bases with no gene match: 8. The CDR3 spells CASSQDRAGSPLHF. Here the CDR3 DNA reads TGTGCCAGCAGCCAGGACAGGGCGGGATCACCCCTCCACTTT.

The rearrangement joins TRBV11-3 to TRBJ1-1; maybe TRBD1 (5 bases). CDR1 and CDR2 from the germline V gene are SGHNT and YENEEA. V was clipped by 7 bases and J by 3 bases, with 21 bases between them. The CDR3 consists of 16 residues. CDR3 loop: CASTRGEGRGYTEAFF. CDR3 in DNA: TGTGCCAGCACACGAGGGGAGGGTAGGGGATACACTGAAGCTTTCTTT.

The CDR3 is CASSLRGQGYSNQPQHF. The CDR3 nucleotides are TGTGCCAGCAGCTTACGGGGACAGGGATATAGCAATCAGCCCCAGCATTTT. V gene TRBV28 combines with J gene TRBJ1-5, with 9 bases identical to TRBD1. The V segment lost 6 bases and the J segment 0 bases; nucleotides outside the gene matches: 9. From germline, CDR1 is MDHEN and CDR2 SYDVKM. The CDR3 spans 17 residues. The full variable domain, its missing parts supplied by reference TRBV28 and TRBJ1-5, is DVKVTQSSRYLVKRTGEKVFLECVQDMDHENMFWYRQDPGLGLRLIYFSYDVKMKEKGDIPEGYSVSREKKERFSLILESASTNQTSMYLCASSLRGQGYSNQPQHFGDGTRLSIL.

This chain connects TRBV7-9 to TRBJ2-3, with unresolved D. This CDR3 spans 12 amino acids. The V gene's germline CDR1 is SEHNR and CDR2 FQNEAQ (reference sequence). V lost 8 bases and J 4 bases, leaving 10 bases between the germline ends. The CDR3 region is CASVPFPDTQYF. Written as DNA, the CDR3 is TGTGCCAGCGTCCCTTTCCCAGATACGCAGTATTTT. The full variable domain, its missing parts supplied by reference TRBV7-9 and TRBJ2-3, is DTGVSQNPRHKITKRGQNVTFRCDPISEHNRLYWYRQTLGQGPEFLTYFQNEAQLEKSRLLSDRFSAERPKGSFSTLEIQRTEQGDSAMYLCASVPFPDTQYFGPGTRLTVL.

The V and J genes are TRBV2 and TRBJ2-6; 8 positions agree with TRBD1. The germline V gene encodes CDR1 SNHLY and CDR2 FYNNEI. The CDR3 totals 17 residues. Trimming at V came to 6 bases and at J to 0 bases, leaving 7 bases not matched to a gene. The CDR3 DNA reads TGTGCCAGCAGGGGCGGGACAGGTCGCTCTGGGGCCAACGTCCTGACTTTC. It specifies CASRGGTGRSGANVLTF.

The genes are TRBV9 and TRBJ2-2; no clear D. This CDR3 spans 14 amino acids. Germline V gene sequence: CDR1 SGDLS, CDR2 YYNGEE. Trimming took 5 bases from V and 5 from J, leaving 13 bases between them. In nucleotides, the CDR3 is TGTGCCAGCAGTTTCGAATGGCCAACCGGGGAGCTGTTTTTT. It codes for CASSFEWPTGELFF.

This chain uses TRBV10-2 with TRBJ1-1, with 11 bases identical to TRBD1. Trimming cost V 2 bases and J 6 bases; bases outside gene matches: 8. The CDR3 totals 16 residues. Germline V gene data show CDR1 as WSHSY and CDR2 as SAAADI. The CDR3 loop reads CASSEGQGARTSEAFF. DNA of the CDR3: TGCGCCAGCAGTGAGGGACAGGGGGCGCGGACCTCTGAAGCTTTCTTT.